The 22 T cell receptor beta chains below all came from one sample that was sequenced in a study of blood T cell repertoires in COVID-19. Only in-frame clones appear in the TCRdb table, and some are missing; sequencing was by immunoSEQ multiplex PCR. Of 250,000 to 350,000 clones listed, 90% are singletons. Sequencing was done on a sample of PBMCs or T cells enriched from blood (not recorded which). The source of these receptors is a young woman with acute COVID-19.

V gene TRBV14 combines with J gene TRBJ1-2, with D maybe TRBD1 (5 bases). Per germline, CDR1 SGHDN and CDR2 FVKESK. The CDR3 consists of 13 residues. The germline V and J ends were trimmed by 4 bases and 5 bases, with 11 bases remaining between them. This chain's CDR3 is CASSPQDRYGYTF. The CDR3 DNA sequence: TGTGCCAGCAGCCCACAGGATAGATATGGCTACACCTTC.

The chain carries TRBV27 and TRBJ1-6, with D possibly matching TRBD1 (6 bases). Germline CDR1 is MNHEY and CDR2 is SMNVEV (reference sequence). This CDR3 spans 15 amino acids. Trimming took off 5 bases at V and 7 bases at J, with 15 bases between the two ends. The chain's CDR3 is CASSPPGRGNSPLHF. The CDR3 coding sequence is TGTGCCAGCAGTCCTCCCGGAAGGGGGAATTCACCCCTCCACTTT.

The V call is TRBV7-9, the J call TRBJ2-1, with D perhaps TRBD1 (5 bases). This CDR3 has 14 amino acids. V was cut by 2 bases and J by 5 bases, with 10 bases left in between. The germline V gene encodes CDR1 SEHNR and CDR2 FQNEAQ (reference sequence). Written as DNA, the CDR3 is TGTGCCAGCAGCTTACGTAAGACAGACAATGAGCAGTTCTTC. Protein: CASSLRKTDNEQFF.

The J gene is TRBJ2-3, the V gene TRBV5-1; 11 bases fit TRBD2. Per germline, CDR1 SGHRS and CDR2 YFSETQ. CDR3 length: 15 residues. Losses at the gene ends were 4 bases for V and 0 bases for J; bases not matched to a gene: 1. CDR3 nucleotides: TGCGCCAGCAGCGGACTAGCGGGTAGCACAGATACGCAGTATTTT. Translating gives CASSGLAGSTDTQYF.

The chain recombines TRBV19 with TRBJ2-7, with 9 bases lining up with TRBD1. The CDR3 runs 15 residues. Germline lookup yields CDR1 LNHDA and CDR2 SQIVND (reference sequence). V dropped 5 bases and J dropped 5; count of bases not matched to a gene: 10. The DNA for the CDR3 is TGTGCCAGTAGTTTATCACCGGGACAGGGACACGAGCAGTACTTC. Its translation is CASSLSPGQGHEQYF.

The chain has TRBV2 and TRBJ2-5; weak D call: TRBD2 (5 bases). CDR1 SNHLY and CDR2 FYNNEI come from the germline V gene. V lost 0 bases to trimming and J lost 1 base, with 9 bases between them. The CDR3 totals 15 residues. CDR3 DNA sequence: TGTGCCAGCAGTGAAGCGGCTAGCAGCCAAGAGACCCAGTACTTC. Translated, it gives CASSEAASSQETQYF.

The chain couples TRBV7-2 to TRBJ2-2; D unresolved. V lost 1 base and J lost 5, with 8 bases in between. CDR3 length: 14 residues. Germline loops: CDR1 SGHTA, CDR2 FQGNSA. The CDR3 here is CASSLVSRTGELFF. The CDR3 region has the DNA TGTGCCAGCAGCTTAGTTTCTCGGACCGGGGAGCTGTTTTTT.

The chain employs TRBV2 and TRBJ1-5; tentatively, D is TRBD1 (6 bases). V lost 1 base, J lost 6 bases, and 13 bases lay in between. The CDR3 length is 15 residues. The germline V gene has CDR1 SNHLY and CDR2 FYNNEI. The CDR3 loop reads CASSEGRGSFQPQHF. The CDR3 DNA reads TGTGCCAGCAGTGAAGGAAGGGGGAGTTTTCAGCCCCAGCATTTT.

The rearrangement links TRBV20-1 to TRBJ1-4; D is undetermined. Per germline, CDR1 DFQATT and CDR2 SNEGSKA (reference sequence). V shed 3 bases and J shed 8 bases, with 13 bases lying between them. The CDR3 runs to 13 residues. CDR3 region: CSASLPGEEKLFF. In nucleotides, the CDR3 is TGCAGTGCTAGTTTACCCGGGGAGGAAAAACTGTTTTTT.

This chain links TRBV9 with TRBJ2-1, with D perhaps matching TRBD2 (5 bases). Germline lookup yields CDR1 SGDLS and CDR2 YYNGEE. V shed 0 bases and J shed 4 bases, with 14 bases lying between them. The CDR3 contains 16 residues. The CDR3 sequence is CASSVGDSATYNEQFF. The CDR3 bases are TGTGCCAGCAGCGTAGGCGATAGCGCAACTTACAATGAGCAGTTCTTC. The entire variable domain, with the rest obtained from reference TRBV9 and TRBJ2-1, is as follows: DSGVTQTPKHLITATGQRVTLRCSPRSGDLSVYWYQQSLDQGLQFLIQYYNGEERAKGNILERFSAQQFPDLHSELNLSSLELGDSALYFCASSVGDSATYNEQFFGPGTRLTVL.

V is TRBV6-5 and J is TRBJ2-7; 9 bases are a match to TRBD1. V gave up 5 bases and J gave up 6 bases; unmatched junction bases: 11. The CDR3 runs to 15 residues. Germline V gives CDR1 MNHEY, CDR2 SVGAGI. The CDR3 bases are TGTGCCAGCAGTCCCCTGGGGACAGGGCTTTCCGAGCAGTACTTC. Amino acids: CASSPLGTGLSEQYF.

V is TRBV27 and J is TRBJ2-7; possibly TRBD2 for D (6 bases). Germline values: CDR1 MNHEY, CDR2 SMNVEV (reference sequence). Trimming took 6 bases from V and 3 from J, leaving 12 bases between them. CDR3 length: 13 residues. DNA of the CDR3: TGTGCCAGCAGGGAACCCGGGGGCTACGAGCAGTACTTC. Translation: CASREPGGYEQYF.

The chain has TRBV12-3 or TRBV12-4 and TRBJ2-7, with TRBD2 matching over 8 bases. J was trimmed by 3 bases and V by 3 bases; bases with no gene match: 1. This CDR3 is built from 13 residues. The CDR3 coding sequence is TGTGCCAGCAGTTTCGGGACTAGCTACGAGCAGTACTTC. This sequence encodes CASSFGTSYEQYF.

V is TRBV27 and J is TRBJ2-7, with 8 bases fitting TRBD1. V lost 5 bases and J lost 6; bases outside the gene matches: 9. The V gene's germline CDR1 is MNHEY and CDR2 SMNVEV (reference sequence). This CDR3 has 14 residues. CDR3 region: CASSHRDRLVEQYF. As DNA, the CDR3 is TGTGCCAGCAGTCACAGGGACAGGTTGGTCGAGCAGTACTTC.

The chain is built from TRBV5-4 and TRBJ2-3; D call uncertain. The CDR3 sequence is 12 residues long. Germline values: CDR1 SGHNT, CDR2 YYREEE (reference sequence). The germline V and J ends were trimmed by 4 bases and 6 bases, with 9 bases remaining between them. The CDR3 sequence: CASSLLLDTQYF. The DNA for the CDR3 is TGTGCCAGCAGCCTTTTGTTGGATACGCAGTATTTT.

The CDR3 sequence: CASSLVGIQGTNYGYTF. The CDR3, as DNA: TGTGCCAGCAGTTTGGTCGGTATACAGGGCACTAACTATGGCTACACCTTC. The chain joins TRBV28 to TRBJ1-2; a possible D gene is TRBD1 (6 bases). Trimming left V 3 bases short and J 0 bases short, with 17 bases between. The germline gives CDR1 MDHEN, CDR2 SYDVKM. This CDR3 comprises 17 residues.

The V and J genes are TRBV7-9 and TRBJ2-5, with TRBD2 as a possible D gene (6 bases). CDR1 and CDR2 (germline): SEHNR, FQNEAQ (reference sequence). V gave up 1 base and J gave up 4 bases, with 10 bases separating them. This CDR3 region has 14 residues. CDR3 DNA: TGTGCCAGCAGCTTAGATGGGCGGGGAGAGACCCAGTACTTC. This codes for CASSLDGRGETQYF.

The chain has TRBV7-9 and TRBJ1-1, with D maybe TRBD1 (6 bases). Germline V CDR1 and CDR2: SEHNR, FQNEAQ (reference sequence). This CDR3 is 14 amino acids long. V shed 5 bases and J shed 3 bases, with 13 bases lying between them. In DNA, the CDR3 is TGTGCCAGCAGCCCGGGGGGCGCATACACTGAAGCTTTCTTT. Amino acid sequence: CASSPGGAYTEAFF.

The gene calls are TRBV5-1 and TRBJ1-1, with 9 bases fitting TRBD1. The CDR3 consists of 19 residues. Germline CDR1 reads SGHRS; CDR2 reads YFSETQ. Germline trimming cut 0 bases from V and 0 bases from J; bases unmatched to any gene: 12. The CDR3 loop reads CASSLAKPDRGRVNTEAFF. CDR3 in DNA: TGCGCCAGCAGCTTGGCCAAGCCGGACAGGGGAAGGGTGAACACTGAAGCTTTCTTT. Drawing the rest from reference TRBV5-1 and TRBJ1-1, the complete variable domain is KAGVTQTPRYLIKTRGQQVTLSCSPISGHRSVSWYQQTPGQGLQFLFEYFSETQRNKGNFPGRFSGRQFSNSRSEMNVSTLELGDSALYLCASSLAKPDRGRVNTEAFFGQGTRLTVV.

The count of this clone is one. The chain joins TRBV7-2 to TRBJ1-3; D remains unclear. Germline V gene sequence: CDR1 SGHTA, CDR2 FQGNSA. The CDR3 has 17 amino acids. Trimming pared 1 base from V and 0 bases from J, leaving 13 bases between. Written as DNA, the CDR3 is TGTGCCAGCAGCTTAGACCCACAACCCTTCTCTGGAAACACCATATATTTT. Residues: CASSLDPQPFSGNTIYF.

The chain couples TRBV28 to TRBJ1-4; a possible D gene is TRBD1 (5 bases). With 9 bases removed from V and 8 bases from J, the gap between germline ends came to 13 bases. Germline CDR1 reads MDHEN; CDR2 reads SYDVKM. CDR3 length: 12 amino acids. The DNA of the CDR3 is TGTGCCAGTCAGGGTGCGGAGGAAAAACTGTTTTTT. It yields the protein CASQGAEEKLFF. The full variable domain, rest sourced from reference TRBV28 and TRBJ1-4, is DVKVTQSSRYLVKRTGEKVFLECVQDMDHENMFWYRQDPGLGLRLIYFSYDVKMKEKGDIPEGYSVSREKKERFSLILESASTNQTSMYLCASQGAEEKLFFGSGTQLSVL.

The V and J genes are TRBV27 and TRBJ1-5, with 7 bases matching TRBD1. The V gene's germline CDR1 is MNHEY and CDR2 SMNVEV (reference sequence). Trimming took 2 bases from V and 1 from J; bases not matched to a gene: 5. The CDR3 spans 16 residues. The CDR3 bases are TGTGCCAGCAGTTTAGGGACAGCACCAAGCAATCAGCCCCAGCATTTT. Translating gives CASSLGTAPSNQPQHF.